The sequence of this TCR beta chain was determined in a study of blood T cell repertoires in COVID-19. Per germline, CDR1 MNHEY and CDR2 SMNVEV (reference sequence). CDR3 length: 13 residues. The germline V and J ends were trimmed by 5 bases and 5 bases, with 10 bases remaining between them. This clone was counted once. Sequenced by immunoSEQ multiplex PCR; TCRdb stores in-frame clones only, minus some. Among fewer than 200,000 clones listed, under 90% were seen once. This sequence originates from a man aged 50-60 years who had recovered from COVID-19. The sample taken for sequencing was PBMCs or T cells enriched from blood (not recorded which). V and J are TRBV27 and TRBJ1-5; D is unclear. In nucleotides, the CDR3 is TGTGCCAGCAGTGAATTTGGCTATCAGCCCCAGCATTTT. This gives the protein CASSEFGYQPQHF.